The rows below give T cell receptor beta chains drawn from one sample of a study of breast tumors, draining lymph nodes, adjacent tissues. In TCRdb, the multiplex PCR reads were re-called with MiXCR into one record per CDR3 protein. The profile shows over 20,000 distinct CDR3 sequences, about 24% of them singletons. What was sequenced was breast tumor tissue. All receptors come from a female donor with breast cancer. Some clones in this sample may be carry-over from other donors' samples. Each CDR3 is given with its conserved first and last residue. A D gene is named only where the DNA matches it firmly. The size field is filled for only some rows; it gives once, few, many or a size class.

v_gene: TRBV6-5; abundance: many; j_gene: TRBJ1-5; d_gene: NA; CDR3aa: CASSPRGIGSNQPQHF; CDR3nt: TGTGCCAGCAGTCCCCGTGGCATTGGAAGCAATCAGCCCCAGCATTTT
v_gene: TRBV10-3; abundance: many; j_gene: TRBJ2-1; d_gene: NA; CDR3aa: CAIGESGQKGGEQFF; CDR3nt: TGTGCCATCGGGGAGTCGGGACAAAAGGGGGGTGAGCAGTTCTTC
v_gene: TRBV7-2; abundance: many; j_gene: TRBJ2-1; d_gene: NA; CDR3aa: CASSLTTYWPSLFF; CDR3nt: TGTGCCAGCAGCCTCACAACTTATTGGCCCAGTCTGTTCTTC
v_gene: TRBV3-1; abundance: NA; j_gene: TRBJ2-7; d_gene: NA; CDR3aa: CASSLQSYEQYF; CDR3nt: TGTGCCAGCAGCCTCCAGAGCTACGAGCAGTACTTC
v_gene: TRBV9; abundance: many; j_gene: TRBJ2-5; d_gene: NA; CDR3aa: CASSPPGQETQYF; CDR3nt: TGTGCCAGCAGCCCTCCGGGGCAGGAGACCCAGTACTTC
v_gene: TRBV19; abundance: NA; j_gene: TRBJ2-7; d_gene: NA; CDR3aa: CASSILRGGYEQYF; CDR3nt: TGTGCCAGCAGTATACTCAGGGGGGGCTACGAGCAGTACTTC
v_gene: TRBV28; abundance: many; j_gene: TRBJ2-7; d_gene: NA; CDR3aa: CASSFREQYF; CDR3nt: TGTGCCAGCAGTTTTAGGGAGCAGTACTTC
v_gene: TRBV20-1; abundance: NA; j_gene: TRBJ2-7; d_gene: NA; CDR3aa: CSANSLTAVTSYEQYF; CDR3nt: TGCAGTGCCAACAGCTTGACTGCAGTTACTTCCTACGAGCAGTACTTC
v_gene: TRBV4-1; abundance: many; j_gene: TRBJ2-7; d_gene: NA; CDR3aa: CASSQVGTPDYEQYF; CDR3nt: TGCGCCAGCAGCCAAGTTGGGACACCCGACTACGAGCAGTACTTC
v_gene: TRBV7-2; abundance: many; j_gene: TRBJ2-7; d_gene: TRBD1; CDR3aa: CASSGPGQGEPYEQYF; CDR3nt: TGTGCCAGCAGCGGTCCGGGACAGGGGGAACCCTACGAGCAGTACTTC
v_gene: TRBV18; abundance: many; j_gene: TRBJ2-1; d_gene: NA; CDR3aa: CASSPLFGSEQFF; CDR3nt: TGTGCCAGCTCACCGCTCTTCGGGAGTGAGCAGTTCTTC
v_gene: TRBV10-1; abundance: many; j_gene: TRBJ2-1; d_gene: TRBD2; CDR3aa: CASSEYSVGLAGVVSYNEQFF; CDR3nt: TGCGCCAGCAGTGAGTATAGTGTGGGACTAGCGGGAGTTGTCTCCTACAATGAGCAGTTCTTC
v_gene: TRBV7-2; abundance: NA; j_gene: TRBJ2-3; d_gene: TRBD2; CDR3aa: CASGPRTSGRVETQYF; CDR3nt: TGTGCCAGCGGCCCCAGGACTAGCGGGAGGGTGGAGACGCAGTATTTT
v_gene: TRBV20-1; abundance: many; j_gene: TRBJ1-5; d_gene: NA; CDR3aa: CSAREGGGPGRPQHF; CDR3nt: TGCAGTGCTAGAGAGGGAGGGGGGCCGGGGAGGCCCCAGCATTTT
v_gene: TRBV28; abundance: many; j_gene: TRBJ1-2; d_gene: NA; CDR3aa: CASSYVEGYTF; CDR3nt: TGTGCCAGCAGTTACGTCGAAGGCTACACCTTC
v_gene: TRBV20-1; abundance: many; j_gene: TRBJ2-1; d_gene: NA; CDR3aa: CSARVDSGEQFF; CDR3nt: TGCAGTGCTAGGGTAGATAGCGGTGAGCAGTTCTTC
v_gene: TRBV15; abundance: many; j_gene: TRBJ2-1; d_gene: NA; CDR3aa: CATRVSSYNEQFF; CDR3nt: TGTGCCACCAGGGTGAGCTCCTACAATGAGCAGTTCTTC
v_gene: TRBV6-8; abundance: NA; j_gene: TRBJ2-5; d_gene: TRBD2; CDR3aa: CGSSFSGRGGETQYF; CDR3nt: TGTGGCAGCAGTTTTAGCGGGAGGGGGGGGGAGACCCAGTACTTC
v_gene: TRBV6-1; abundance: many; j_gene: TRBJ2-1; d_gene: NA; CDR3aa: CASSEERAYNEQFF; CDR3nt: TGTGCCAGCAGTGAGGAGCGGGCCTACAATGAGCAGTTCTTC
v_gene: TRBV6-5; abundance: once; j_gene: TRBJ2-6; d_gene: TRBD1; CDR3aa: CASSYGDRGTGANVPTF; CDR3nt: TGTGCCAGCAGTTACGGGGACAGGGGGACTGGGGCCAACGTCCCGACTTTC
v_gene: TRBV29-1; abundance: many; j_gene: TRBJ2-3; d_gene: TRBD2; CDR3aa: CSERTSGSTDTQYF; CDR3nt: TGCAGCGAACGGACTAGCGGAAGCACAGATACGCAGTATTTT
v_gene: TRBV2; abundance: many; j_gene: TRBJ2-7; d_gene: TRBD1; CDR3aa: CASSEVGTGGVSFGHEQYF; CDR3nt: TGTGCCAGCAGTGAAGTTGGGACAGGGGGCGTCTCCTTTGGACACGAGCAGTACTTC
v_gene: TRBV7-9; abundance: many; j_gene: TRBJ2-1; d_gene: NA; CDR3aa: CASSSPITTYQQFF; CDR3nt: TGTGCCAGCAGCTCACCAATCACCACCTATCAACAGTTCTTC
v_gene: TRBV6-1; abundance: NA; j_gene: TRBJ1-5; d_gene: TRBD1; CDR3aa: CASSTGTAWGGPQHF; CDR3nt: TGTGCCAGCAGTACCGGGACAGCGTGGGGGGGGCCCCAGCATTTT
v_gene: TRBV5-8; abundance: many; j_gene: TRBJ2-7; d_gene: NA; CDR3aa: CASSLTRYEQYF; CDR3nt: TGTGCCAGCAGCCTCACTCGCTACGAGCAGTACTTC
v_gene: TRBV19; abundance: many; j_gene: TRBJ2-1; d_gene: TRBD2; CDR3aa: CASSIGTSGYNEQFF; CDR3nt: TGTGCCAGTAGTATAGGGACTAGCGGATACAATGAGCAGTTCTTC
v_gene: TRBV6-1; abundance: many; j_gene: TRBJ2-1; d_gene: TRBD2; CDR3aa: CASSRTGTSSYNEQFF; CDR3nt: TGTGCCAGCAGTAGGACCGGGACTAGCTCCTACAATGAGCAGTTCTTC
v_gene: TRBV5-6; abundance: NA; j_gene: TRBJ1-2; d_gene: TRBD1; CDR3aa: CASSSGQVSGYTF; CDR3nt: TGTGCCAGCAGCTCCGGACAGGTCTCCGGCTACACCTTC
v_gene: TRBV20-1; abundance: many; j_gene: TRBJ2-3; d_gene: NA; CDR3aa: CSVHGNTDTQYF; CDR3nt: TGCAGTGTTCACGGGAACACAGATACGCAGTATTTT
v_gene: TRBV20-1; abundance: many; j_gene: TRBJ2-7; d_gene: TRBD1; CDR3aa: CSAVIGTGTYEQYF; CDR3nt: TGCAGTGCCGTAATTGGGACAGGGACCTACGAGCAGTACTTC
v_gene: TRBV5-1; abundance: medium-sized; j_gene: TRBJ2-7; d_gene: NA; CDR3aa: CASSHSGQPIYEQYF; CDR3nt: TGCGCCAGCAGTCATTCGGGACAACCCATCTACGAGCAGTACTTC
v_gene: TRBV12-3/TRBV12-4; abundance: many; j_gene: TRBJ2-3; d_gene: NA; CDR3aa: CASSLWGPNTDTQYF; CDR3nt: TGTGCCAGCAGTTTGTGGGGACCCAACACAGATACGCAGTATTTT
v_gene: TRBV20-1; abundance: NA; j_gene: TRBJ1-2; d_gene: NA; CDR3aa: CSASDIYGYTF; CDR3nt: TGCAGTGCTAGCGACATCTATGGCTACACCTTC
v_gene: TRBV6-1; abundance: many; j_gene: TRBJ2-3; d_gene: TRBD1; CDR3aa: CAARRETGVVGTQYF; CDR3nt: TGTGCCGCCCGGAGGGAGACAGGGGTGGTGGGTACGCAGTATTTT
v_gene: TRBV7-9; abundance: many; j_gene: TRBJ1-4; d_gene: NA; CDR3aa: CASSFTPWGANEKLFF; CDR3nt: TGTGCCAGCAGCTTTACCCCCTGGGGGGCTAATGAAAAACTGTTTTTT
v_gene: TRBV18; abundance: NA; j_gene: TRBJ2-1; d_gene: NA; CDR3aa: CASSLYGPNSYDEQFF; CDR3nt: TGTGCCAGCTCTCTCTATGGGCCCAACTCCTACGATGAGCAGTTCTTC
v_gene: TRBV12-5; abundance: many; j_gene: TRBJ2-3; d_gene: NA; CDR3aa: CASGLTELDTQYF; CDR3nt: TGTGCTAGTGGTTTGACAGAGCTAGATACGCAGTATTTT
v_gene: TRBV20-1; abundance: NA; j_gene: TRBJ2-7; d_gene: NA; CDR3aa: CSARDTISSSSYEQYF; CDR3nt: TGCAGTGCTAGAGATACAATCAGTTCCAGCTCCTACGAGCAGTACTTC
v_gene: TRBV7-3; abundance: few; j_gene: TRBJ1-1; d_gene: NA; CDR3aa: CASRLGRGTEAFF; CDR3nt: TGTGCCAGCAGGCTGGGACGGGGGACTGAAGCTTTCTTT
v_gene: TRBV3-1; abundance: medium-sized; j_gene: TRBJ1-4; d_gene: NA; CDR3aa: CASSQGFEKLFF; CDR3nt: TGTGCCAGCAGCCAGGGGTTTGAAAAACTGTTTTTT
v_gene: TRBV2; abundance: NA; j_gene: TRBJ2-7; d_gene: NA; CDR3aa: CASRGGTVRASEQYF; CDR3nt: TGTGCCAGCAGAGGCGGGACAGTTCGAGCCTCCGAGCAGTACTTC
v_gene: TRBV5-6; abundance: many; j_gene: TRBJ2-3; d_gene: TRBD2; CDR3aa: CASSSKTSGSTDTQYF; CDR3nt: TGTGCCAGCAGCTCGAAAACTAGCGGGTCCACAGATACGCAGTATTTT
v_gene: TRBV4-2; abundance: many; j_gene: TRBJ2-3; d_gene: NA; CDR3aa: CASSQYSTDTQYF; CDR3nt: TGTGCCAGCAGCCAGTACAGCACAGATACGCAGTATTTT
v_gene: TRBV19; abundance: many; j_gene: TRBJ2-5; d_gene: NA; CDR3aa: CASSIGSGAGIETQYF; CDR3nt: TGTGCCAGTAGTATAGGGTCCGGGGCGGGGATAGAGACCCAGTACTTC
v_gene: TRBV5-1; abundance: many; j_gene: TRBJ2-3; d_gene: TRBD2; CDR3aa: CASSILAGGTDTQYF; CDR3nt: TGCGCCAGCAGCATTCTAGCGGGAGGCACAGATACGCAGTATTTT
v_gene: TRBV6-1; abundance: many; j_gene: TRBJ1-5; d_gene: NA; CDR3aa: CASSEWGLGNQPQHF; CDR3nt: TGTGCCAGCAGTGAATGGGGGCTAGGCAATCAGCCCCAGCATTTT
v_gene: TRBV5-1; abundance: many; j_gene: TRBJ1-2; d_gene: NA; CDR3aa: CASSFGESAYGYTF; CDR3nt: TGCGCCAGCAGCTTCGGGGAATCCGCCTATGGCTACACCTTC
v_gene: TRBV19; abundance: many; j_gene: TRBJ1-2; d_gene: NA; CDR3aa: CASSIPGGPRGSGYTF; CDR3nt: TGTGCCAGTAGTATCCCCGGCGGTCCTCGGGGCAGTGGCTACACCTTC
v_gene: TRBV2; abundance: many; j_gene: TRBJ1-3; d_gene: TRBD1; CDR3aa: CASTVQGVSSGNTIYF; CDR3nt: TGTGCCAGCACTGTACAGGGGGTTTCGTCTGGAAACACCATATATTTT
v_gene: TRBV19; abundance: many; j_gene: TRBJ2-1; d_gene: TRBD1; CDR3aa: CASSTGTGNKSEQFF; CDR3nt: TGTGCCAGTAGTACTGGGACAGGGAATAAGAGTGAGCAGTTCTTC
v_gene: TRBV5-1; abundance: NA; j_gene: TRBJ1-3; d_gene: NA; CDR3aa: CASSTSTGRGNTIYF; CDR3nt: TGCGCCAGCAGCACCAGTACAGGAAGAGGGAACACCATATATTTT
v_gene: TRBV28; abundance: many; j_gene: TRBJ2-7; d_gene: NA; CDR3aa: CASSLYPPGAGHEQYF; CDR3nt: TGTGCCAGCAGCCTTTATCCTCCGGGGGCTGGACACGAGCAGTACTTC
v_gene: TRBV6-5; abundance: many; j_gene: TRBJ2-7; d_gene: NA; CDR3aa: CASSYSGRAYEQYF; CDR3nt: TGTGCCAGCAGTTACTCGGGCAGAGCCTACGAGCAGTACTTC
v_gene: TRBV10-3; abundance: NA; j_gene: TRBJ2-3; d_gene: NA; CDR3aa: CALSSVSADTQYF; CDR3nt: TGTGCCTTATCTAGCGTCTCTGCGGATACGCAGTATTTT